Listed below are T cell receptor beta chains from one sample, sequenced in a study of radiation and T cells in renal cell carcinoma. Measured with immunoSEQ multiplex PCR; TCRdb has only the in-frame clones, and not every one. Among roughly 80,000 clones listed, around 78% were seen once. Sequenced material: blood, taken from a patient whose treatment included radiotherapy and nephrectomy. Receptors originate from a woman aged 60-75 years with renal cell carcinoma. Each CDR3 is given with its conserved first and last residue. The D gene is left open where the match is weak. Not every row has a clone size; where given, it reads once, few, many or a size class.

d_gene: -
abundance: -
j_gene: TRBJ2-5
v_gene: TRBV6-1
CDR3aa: CASSEGETQYF
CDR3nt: TGTGCCAGCAGTGAGGGAGAGACCCAGTACTTC

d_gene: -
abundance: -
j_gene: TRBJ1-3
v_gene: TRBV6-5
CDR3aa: CASMRAHSGNTIYF
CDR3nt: TGTGCCAGCATGAGGGCCCACTCTGGAAACACCATATATTTT

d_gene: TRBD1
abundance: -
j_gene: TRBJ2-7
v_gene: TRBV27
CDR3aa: CASSLHAGTGYEQYF
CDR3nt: TGTGCCAGCAGTCTGCACGCCGGGACAGGGTACGAGCAGTACTTC

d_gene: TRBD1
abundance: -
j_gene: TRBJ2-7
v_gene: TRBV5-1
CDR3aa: CASSWTGSEQYF
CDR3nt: TGCGCCAGCAGCTGGACAGGGTCCGAGCAGTACTTC

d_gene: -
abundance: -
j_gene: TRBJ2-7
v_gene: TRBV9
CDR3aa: CASSVGVSYEQYF
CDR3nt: TGTGCCAGCAGCGTGGGGGTATCCTACGAGCAGTACTTC

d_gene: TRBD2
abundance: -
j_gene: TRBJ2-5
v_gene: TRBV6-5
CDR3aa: CATTPRGSGVETQYF
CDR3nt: TGTGCCACCACACCCCGGGGTAGCGGGGTCGAGACCCAGTACTTC

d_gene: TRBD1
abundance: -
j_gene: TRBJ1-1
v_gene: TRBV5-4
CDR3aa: CASSLLGAGGTEAFF
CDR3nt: TGTGCCAGCAGCTTGTTAGGGGCAGGGGGGACTGAAGCTTTCTTT

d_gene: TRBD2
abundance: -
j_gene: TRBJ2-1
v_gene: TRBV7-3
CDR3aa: CASSLMAGGRDEQFF
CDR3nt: TGTGCCAGCAGCTTAATGGCGGGAGGCAGGGATGAGCAGTTCTTC

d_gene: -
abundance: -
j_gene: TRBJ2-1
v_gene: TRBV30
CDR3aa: CAWSADTYNEQFF
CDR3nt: TGTGCCTGGAGTGCGGACACTTACAATGAGCAGTTCTTC

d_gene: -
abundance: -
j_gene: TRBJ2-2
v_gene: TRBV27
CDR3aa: CASRPGPYTGELFF
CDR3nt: TGTGCCAGCAGGCCTGGGCCCTACACCGGGGAGCTGTTTTTT

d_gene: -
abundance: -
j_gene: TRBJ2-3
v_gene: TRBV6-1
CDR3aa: CASSKQTSTDTQYF
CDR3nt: TGTGCCAGTTCTAAACAGACTAGCACAGATACGCAGTATTTT

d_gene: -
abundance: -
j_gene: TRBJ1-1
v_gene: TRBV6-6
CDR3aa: CASSPTQTTEAFF
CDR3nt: TGTGCCAGCAGCCCGACACAGACAACTGAAGCTTTCTTT

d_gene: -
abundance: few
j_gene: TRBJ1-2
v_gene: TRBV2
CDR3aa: CASSGGGPNYGYTF
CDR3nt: TGTGCCAGCAGTGGGGGGGGTCCTAACTATGGCTACACCTTC

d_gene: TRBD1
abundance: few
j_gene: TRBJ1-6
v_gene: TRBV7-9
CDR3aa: CASSSRDSHYNSPLHF
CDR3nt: TGTGCCAGCAGCTCCCGGGACAGCCATTATAATTCACCCCTCCACTTT

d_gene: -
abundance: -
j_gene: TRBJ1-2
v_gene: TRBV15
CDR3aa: CATNSGYGYTF
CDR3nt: TGTGCCACTAACTCAGGGTATGGCTACACCTTC

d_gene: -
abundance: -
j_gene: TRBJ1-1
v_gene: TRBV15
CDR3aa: CATSRVTTLNGEAFF
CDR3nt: TGTGCCACCAGCAGAGTAACGACATTGAACGGTGAAGCTTTCTTT

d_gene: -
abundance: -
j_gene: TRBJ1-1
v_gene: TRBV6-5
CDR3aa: CASSDLSTNTEAFF
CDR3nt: TGTGCCAGCAGTGACTTGTCCACGAACACTGAAGCTTTCTTT

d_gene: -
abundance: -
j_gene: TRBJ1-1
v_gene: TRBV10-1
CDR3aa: CASSESGGATEAFF
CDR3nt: TGCGCCAGCAGTGAGTCGGGCGGAGCCACTGAAGCTTTCTTT

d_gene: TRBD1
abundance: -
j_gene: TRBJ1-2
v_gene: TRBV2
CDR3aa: CASSVDRGQGYTF
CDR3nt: TGTGCCAGCAGTGTCGACAGGGGGCAAGGCTACACCTTC

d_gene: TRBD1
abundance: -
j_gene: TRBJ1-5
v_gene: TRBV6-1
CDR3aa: CATVGTGSDQPQHF
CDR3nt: TGTGCCACCGTGGGGACAGGGTCTGACCAGCCCCAGCATTTT

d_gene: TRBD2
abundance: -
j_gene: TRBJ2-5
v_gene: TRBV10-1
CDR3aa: CASSGAGPEETQYF
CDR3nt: TGCGCCAGCAGTGGAGCGGGGCCGGAGGAGACCCAGTACTTC

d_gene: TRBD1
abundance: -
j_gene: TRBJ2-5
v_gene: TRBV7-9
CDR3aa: CASSSQRWTGHQETQYF
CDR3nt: TGTGCCAGCAGCTCACAGAGGTGGACAGGGCACCAAGAGACCCAGTACTTC

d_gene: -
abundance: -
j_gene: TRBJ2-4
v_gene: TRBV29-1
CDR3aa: CSVVIGGGKNIQYF
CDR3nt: TGCAGCGTTGTGATCGGGGGAGGAAAAAACATTCAGTACTTC

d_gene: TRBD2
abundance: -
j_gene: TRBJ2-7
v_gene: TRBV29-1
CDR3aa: CSAPGTRGPPYEQYF
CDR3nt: TGCAGCGCCCCCGGGACTAGGGGCCCCCCCTACGAGCAGTACTTC

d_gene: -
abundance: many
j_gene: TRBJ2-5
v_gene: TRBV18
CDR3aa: CASSPGAEETQYF
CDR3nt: TGTGCCAGCTCACCGGGGGCTGAAGAGACCCAGTACTTC

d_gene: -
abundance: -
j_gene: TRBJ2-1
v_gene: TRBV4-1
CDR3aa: CASSQRSGGNNEQFF
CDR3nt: TGCGCCAGCAGCCAACGTTCCGGGGGCAACAATGAGCAGTTCTTC

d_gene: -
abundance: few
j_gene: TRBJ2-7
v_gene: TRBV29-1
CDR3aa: CSVKIRDISYEQYF
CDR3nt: TGCAGCGTCAAGATCCGGGACATCTCCTACGAGCAGTACTTC

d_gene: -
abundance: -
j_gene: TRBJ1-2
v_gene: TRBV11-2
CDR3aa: CASSVTSNYGYTF
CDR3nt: TGTGCCAGCAGCGTGACTTCTAACTATGGCTACACCTTC

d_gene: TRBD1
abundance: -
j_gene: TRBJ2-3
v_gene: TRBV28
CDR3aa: CASSYGTAGMDTQYF
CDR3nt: TGTGCCAGCAGTTACGGGACAGCCGGGATGGATACGCAGTATTTT

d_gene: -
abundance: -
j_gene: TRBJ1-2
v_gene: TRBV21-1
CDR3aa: CASSKDGGAGYGYTF
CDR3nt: TGTGCCAGCAGCAAAGATGGGGGCGCGGGGTATGGCTACACCTTC

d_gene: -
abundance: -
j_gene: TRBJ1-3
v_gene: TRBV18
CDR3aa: CASSPVPAVVSGNTIYF
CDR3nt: TGTGCCAGCTCACCAGTTCCAGCCGTGGTCTCTGGAAACACCATATATTTT

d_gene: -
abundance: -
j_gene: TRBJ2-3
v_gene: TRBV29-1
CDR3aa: CSVEARQESDTQYF
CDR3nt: TGCAGCGTTGAAGCCCGACAGGAATCAGATACGCAGTATTTT

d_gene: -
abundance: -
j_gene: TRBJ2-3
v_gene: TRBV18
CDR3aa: CASSPRRGQKEADTQYF
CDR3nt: TGTGCCAGCTCACCACGGAGGGGGCAGAAAGAGGCAGATACGCAGTATTTT

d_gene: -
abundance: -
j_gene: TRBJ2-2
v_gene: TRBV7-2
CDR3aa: CASSLENRDGTGELFF
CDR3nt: TGTGCCAGCAGCTTAGAAAACAGGGATGGAACCGGGGAGCTGTTTTTT

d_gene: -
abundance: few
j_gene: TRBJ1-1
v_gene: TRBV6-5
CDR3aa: CASSYGSNTEAFF
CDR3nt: TGTGCCAGCAGTTACGGCTCGAACACTGAAGCTTTCTTT

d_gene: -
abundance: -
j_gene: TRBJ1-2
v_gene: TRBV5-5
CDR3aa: CASTLGLSDGYTF
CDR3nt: TGTGCCAGCACCCTGGGGCTCTCTGATGGCTACACCTTC

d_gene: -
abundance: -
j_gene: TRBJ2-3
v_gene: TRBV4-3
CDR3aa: CASSQLISSADTQYF
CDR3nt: TGCGCCAGCAGCCAGTTAATCTCGTCCGCAGATACGCAGTATTTT

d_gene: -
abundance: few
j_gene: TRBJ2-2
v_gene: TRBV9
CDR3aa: CASSATGTGELFF
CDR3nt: TGTGCCAGCAGCGCGACAGGCACCGGGGAGCTGTTTTTT

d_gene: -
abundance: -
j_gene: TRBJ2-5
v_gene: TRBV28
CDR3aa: CASKLQGETQYF
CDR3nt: TGTGCCAGCAAATTACAGGGAGAGACCCAGTACTTC

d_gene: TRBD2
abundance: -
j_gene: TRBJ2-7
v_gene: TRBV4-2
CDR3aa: CASSSATSGGAYEQYF
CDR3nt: TGTGCCAGCAGCTCCGCGACTAGCGGGGGGGCTTACGAGCAGTACTTC

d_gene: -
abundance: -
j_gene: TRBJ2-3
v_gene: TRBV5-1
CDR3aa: CASSLGAAFRTDTQYF
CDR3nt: TGCGCCAGCAGCTTGGGAGCGGCCTTTCGCACAGATACGCAGTATTTT

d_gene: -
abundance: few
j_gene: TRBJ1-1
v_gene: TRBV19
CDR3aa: CASSIGRGNTEAFF
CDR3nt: TGTGCCAGTAGTATAGGCAGGGGGAACACTGAAGCTTTCTTT

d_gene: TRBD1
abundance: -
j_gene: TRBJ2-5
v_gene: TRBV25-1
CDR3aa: CASSGGGQGAGETQYF
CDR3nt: TGTGCCAGCAGTGGGGGAGGACAGGGGGCAGGGGAGACCCAGTACTTC

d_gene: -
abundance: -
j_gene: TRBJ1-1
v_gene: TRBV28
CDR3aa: CASSLWENTEAFF
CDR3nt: TGTGCCAGCAGTTTATGGGAGAACACTGAAGCTTTCTTT

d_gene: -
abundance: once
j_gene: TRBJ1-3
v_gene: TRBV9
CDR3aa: CASSSTIGNTIYF
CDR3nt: TGTGCCAGCAGCTCCACGATTGGAAACACCATATATTTT

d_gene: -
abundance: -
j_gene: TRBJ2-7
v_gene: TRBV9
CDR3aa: CASSPGDRVEQYF
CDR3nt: TGTGCCAGCAGCCCGGGGGATCGAGTCGAGCAGTACTTC

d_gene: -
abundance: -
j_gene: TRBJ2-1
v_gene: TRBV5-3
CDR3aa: CARKGPPGYNEQFF
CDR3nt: TGTGCCAGAAAGGGTCCACCCGGGTACAATGAGCAGTTCTTC

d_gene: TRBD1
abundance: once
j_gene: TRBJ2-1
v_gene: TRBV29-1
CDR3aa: CSALGGQSYNEQFF
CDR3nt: TGCAGCGCCTTAGGGGGCCAGTCCTACAATGAGCAGTTCTTC

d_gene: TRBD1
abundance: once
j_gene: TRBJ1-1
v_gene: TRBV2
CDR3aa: CASSIRDRGTEAFF
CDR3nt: TGTGCCAGCAGTATCCGGGACAGGGGAACTGAAGCTTTCTTT

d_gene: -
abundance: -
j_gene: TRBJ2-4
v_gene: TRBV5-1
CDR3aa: CASSLTNENIQYF
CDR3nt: TGCGCCAGCAGCCTGACTAACGAAAACATTCAGTACTTC

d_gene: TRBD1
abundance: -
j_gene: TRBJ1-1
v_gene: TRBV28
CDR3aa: CATRQGSLDTEAFF
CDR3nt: TGTGCCACTAGACAGGGCTCCCTTGACACTGAAGCTTTCTTT